The sequence of this T cell receptor (beta chain) was determined in a study of shared clonotypes between healthy human individuals. Study summary: Samples came from a couple of female and three male donors aged 18 to 49.

General study points: Naive subsets typically showed greater estimated richness than memory subsets. Clonotypes shared by all four donors outscored non-shared clonotypes in generation probability.

Per the germline V gene, CDR1 is MNHEY and CDR2 is SVGAGI. With 6 bases clipped from V and 7 bases from J, the junction kept 5 bases outside the gene matches. This CDR3 spans 12 amino acids. Donors were healthy HIV-negative adults without recently reported acute infections or vaccinations. Clones were read by immunoSEQ multiplex PCR, and TCRdb kept only the in-frame ones, dropping some. The profile shows about 2 million clones, 85% to 95% of them singletons. Turning to this clone: Its target is not known.

This receptor was obtained from a man younger than 30 in good health. The chain employs TRBV6-5 and TRBJ2-7; 8 bases agree with TRBD1. The sample consisted of naive CD4+ T cells sorted from blood. Sample subset: CD45RA+ positively selected. The CDR3 here is CASSQGAGEQYF. The CDR3 DNA is TGTGCCAGCAGCCAGGGGGCTGGTGAGCAGTACTTC.